A single sample is the source of the 30 T cell receptor beta chains below, sequenced in a study of blood T cell repertoires in COVID-19. TCRdb keeps only in-frame clones here, not all; method: immunoSEQ multiplex PCR. This table holds roughly 180,000 clones, 70% to 85% found once. Sequencing input: peripheral blood. The receptors originated from a human donor in a cohort sampled during active COVID-19.

The genes are TRBV9 and TRBJ2-3, with D possibly TRBD1 on 6 matching bases. The germline V gene has CDR1 SGDLS and CDR2 YYNGEE. CDR3 length: 16 amino acids. V lost 2 bases, J lost 5 bases, and 18 bases lay in between. The CDR3 reads CASSVTTTLGGDTQYF. The CDR3 region has the DNA TGTGCCAGCAGCGTCACCACCACCCTAGGGGGAGATACGCAGTATTTT.

The V gene is TRBV19, the J gene TRBJ1-1; D remains unclear. The V and J ends lost 8 bases and 0 bases respectively, with 19 bases between them. The CDR3 runs 16 residues. Germline assignment: CDR1 LNHDA and CDR2 SQIVND (reference sequence). The CDR3 is CASSKGGIRLNTEAFF. The CDR3 coding sequence is TGTGCCAGTTCGAAAGGAGGCATTCGCCTGAACACTGAAGCTTTCTTT.

This clone was detected once. V gene TRBV5-1 combines with J gene TRBJ2-1; maybe TRBD2 (5 bases). In germline, CDR1 is SGHRS, CDR2 YFSETQ. Trimming shortened V by 0 bases and J by 6 bases, and 13 bases separated the two germline ends. The CDR3 totals 15 residues. The CDR3 spells CASSLEGLASNEQFF. As DNA, the CDR3 is TGCGCCAGCAGCTTGGAAGGACTCGCTAGCAATGAGCAGTTCTTC.

The rearrangement links TRBV9 to TRBJ2-2, with TRBD1 identical over 7 bases. The V segment lost 0 bases and the J segment 4 bases; nucleotides outside the gene matches: 6. The CDR3 contains 16 residues. CDR1 SGDLS and CDR2 YYNGEE come from the germline V gene. The CDR3 loop is CASSVAWAGGTGELFF. As DNA, the CDR3 is TGTGCCAGCAGCGTAGCTTGGGCAGGGGGCACCGGGGAGCTGTTTTTT.

This clone was picked up a small number of times. Within the sample, other DNA sequences also encode this same CDR3. V is TRBV3-1 (or the pseudogene TRBV3-2) and J is TRBJ2-7, with TRBD2 identical over 9 bases. The length of the CDR3 is 15 residues. Germline V gene data show CDR1 as LGHDT and CDR2 as YNNKEL (reference sequence). V trimming: 1 base; J trimming: 0 bases; junction bases outside the gene matches: 1. This CDR3 reads CASSQGLAVSYEQYF. Here the CDR3 DNA reads TGTGCCAGCAGCCAAGGACTAGCGGTCTCCTACGAGCAGTACTTC.

The chain couples TRBV5-8 to TRBJ2-7; D perhaps matches TRBD2 (5 bases). CDR1 SGHTS and CDR2 YDEGEE come from the germline V gene. The CDR3 sequence is 13 residues long. Trimming stripped 4 bases from V and 5 bases from J, with 13 bases between. CDR3 in DNA: TGTGCCAGCAGCCACCTTCGGGGAGACGAGCAGTACTTC. Translation gives CASSHLRGDEQYF.

The J gene is TRBJ1-2, the V gene TRBV6-6; D possibly corresponds to TRBD1 (6 bases). The CDR3 length is 13 residues. CDR1 is MNHNY and CDR2 is SVGAGI in the germline V gene (reference sequence). The germline V and J ends were trimmed by 5 bases and 5 bases, with 12 bases remaining between them. CDR3: CASSETGGYGYTF. The DNA for the CDR3 is TGTGCCAGCAGTGAGACAGGCGGGTATGGCTACACCTTC.

V is TRBV19 and J is TRBJ1-5; no reliable D call. V gave up 5 bases and J gave up 4 bases, with 6 bases separating them. Germline CDR1 reads LNHDA; CDR2 reads SQIVND (reference sequence). This CDR3 is built from 12 residues. DNA for the CDR3: TGTGCCAGTAGTGAACAGAATCAGCCCCAGCATTTT. Translated: CASSEQNQPQHF.

As for this clone: One junction end disagrees with the germline gene, perhaps due to a read error. The J gene is TRBJ1-2, the V gene TRBV14, with D perhaps TRBD1 (5 bases). The germline gives CDR1 SGHDN, CDR2 FVKESK. The CDR3 totals 13 residues. The CDR3 region is CASSLLRWGRVVF. CDR3 in DNA: TGTGCCAGCAGCCTTTTACGCTGGGGCAGGGTAGTCTTC.

V and J are TRBV6-1 and TRBJ2-1, with a tentative D call TRBD2 (6 bases). Germline V gives CDR1 MNHNS, CDR2 SASEGT. Between the trimmed V and J ends, which lost 2 bases and 8 bases, there was a span of 22 bases. CDR3 length: 17 residues. The CDR3 sequence: CASSEWGGVGPRDEQFF. The DNA for the CDR3 is TGTGCCAGCAGTGAATGGGGCGGGGTAGGCCCGAGGGATGAGCAGTTCTTC.

V is TRBV7-8 and J is TRBJ2-4; 7 nucleotides match TRBD1. The V gene's germline CDR1 is SGHVS and CDR2 FQNEAQ. The junction had 3 bases not matched to a gene; V was cut back by 0 bases and J by 4 bases. The CDR3 has 15 residues. The DNA of the CDR3 is TGTGCCAGCAGCTTAGCGAGGGGGCAGAAAAACATTCAGTACTTC. This translates into CASSLARGQKNIQYF.

This chain joins TRBV3-1 (or the pseudogene TRBV3-2) and TRBJ1-6; 8 nucleotides agree with TRBD1. In germline, CDR1 is LGHDT, CDR2 YNNKEL (reference sequence). The CDR3 is 14 residues long. V was pared by 4 bases and J by 9 bases, with 5 bases of the junction left unmatched. CDR3 nucleotides: TGTGCCAGCAGCCGGGACAGGAGGTCTTCACCCCTCCACTTT. Protein sequence: CASSRDRRSSPLHF.

The CDR3 reads CAISYGQGSGNTIYF. CDR3 coding DNA: TGTGCCATCAGCTACGGACAGGGGTCTGGAAACACCATATATTTT. The chain couples TRBV10-3 to TRBJ1-3; 9 nucleotides match TRBD1. Germline V lookup: CDR1 ENHRY, CDR2 SYGVKD. V shed 6 bases, J shed 1 base, and the junction held 4 bases outside the gene matches. The CDR3 runs 15 residues.

The V gene is TRBV5-6, the J gene TRBJ2-1; 7 bases agree with TRBD2. The CDR3 is made up of 16 amino acids. Germline values: CDR1 SGHDT, CDR2 YYEEEE. Trimming removed 4 bases from V and 4 bases from J; junction bases left unmatched: 11. The CDR3: CASSPFGGGNYNEQFF. Written as DNA, the CDR3 is TGTGCCAGCAGCCCTTTTGGGGGGGGGAATTACAATGAGCAGTTCTTC. Full variable domain (remainder filled in from reference TRBV5-6 and TRBJ2-1): DAGVTQSPTHLIKTRGQQVTLRCSPKSGHDTVSWYQQALGQGPQFIFQYYEEEERQRGNFPDRFSGHQFPNYSSELNVNALLLGDSALYLCASSPFGGGNYNEQFFGPGTRLTVL.

V gene TRBV7-9 combines with J gene TRBJ2-7; TRBD1 matches at 7 bases. The CDR3 length is 13 residues. Looked up from germline, CDR1 is SEHNR and CDR2 is FQNEAQ (reference sequence). V lost 5 bases, J lost 3 bases, and 4 bases stayed unmatched. CDR3 protein: CASSPGTVYEQYF. CDR3 in DNA: TGTGCCAGCAGCCCGGGGACAGTCTACGAGCAGTACTTC.

The chain joins TRBV5-5 to TRBJ2-7, with D tentatively TRBD2 (5 bases). This CDR3 is built from 15 residues. Trimming took 5 bases from V and 3 from J, leaving 18 bases between them. Germline CDR1 reads SGHKS; CDR2 reads YYEKEE (reference sequence). CDR3 coding DNA: TGTGCCAGCAGTCTTTTGGACTCGGTACTCTACGAGCAGTACTTC. Translation gives CASSLLDSVLYEQYF.

The genes are TRBV29-1 and TRBJ1-5, with a possible D match to TRBD1 (6 bases). This CDR3 region has 13 residues. Germline CDR1 and CDR2: SQVTM and ANQGSEA. CDR3 nucleotide sequence: TGCAGTATACGGCAGGGGACGAATCAGCCCCAGCATTTT. This translates into CSIRQGTNQPQHF.

The chain carries TRBV18 and TRBJ2-1; TRBD1 aligns across 7 bases. Losses at the gene ends were 3 bases for V and 2 bases for J; bases not matched to a gene: 1. The CDR3 is made up of 14 amino acids. CDR1 is KGHSH, CDR2 LQKENI, per germline. The CDR3 sequence is CASSPGTAYNEQFF. Written as DNA, the CDR3 is TGTGCCAGCTCACCCGGGACAGCCTACAATGAGCAGTTCTTC.

The rearrangement uses TRBV19 and TRBJ2-2; TRBD2 aligns across 13 bases. Germline V CDR1 and CDR2: LNHDA, SQIVND (reference sequence). This CDR3 comprises 17 residues. The V and J ends lost 4 bases and 1 base, in that order; junction bases with no gene match: 3. The CDR3, as DNA: TGTGCCAGTAGTACCGGGACTAGCGGGGAGAACACCGGGGAGCTGTTTTTT. As protein: CASSTGTSGENTGELFF.

CDR3 nucleotides: TGTGCCAGCAGCCCCCGCCCAAGAGTACCTCTTACGGGGGCCAACGTCCTGACTTTC. It is translated as CASSPRPRVPLTGANVLTF. The V and J genes are TRBV12-1 and TRBJ2-6; no DNA check was done on the table's D call, TRBD2. TRBV12-1 is deemed a pseudogene. This CDR3 has 19 residues.

The chain combines TRBV27 with TRBJ2-2; TRBD2 is a possible D gene (6 bases). Trimming took off 4 bases at V and 5 bases at J, with 17 bases between the two ends. Germline CDR1 and CDR2: MNHEY and SMNVEV (reference sequence). This CDR3 spans 16 amino acids. CDR3 loop: CASSSPVGGGTGELFF. The CDR3, as DNA: TGTGCCAGCAGTTCCCCCGTCGGGGGAGGAACCGGGGAGCTGTTTTTT.

The CDR3 DNA is TGTGCCAGCAAGGGGGCAGCCGAAGCTTTCTTT. Translation: CASKGAAEAFF. J is TRBJ1-1 and V is TRBV7-9; 7 nucleotides align to TRBD1. V lost 7 bases to trimming and J lost 8 bases; unmatched junction nucleotides: 4. This CDR3 spans 11 amino acids. CDR1 is SEHNR, CDR2 FQNEAQ, per germline (reference sequence).

The rearrangement joins TRBV7-2 to TRBJ2-1; D ambiguous. V was cut by 0 bases and J by 0 bases, with 6 bases left in between. This CDR3 is built from 15 residues. Germline assignment: CDR1 SGHTA and CDR2 FQGNSA. This chain's CDR3 is CASSLATTSYNEQFF. CDR3 nucleotides: TGTGCCAGCAGCTTAGCTACTACCTCCTACAATGAGCAGTTCTTC.

The chain employs TRBV7-2 and TRBJ1-5; 7 bases map to TRBD1. The CDR3 sequence is 15 residues long. Germline V gene sequence: CDR1 SGHTA, CDR2 FQGNSA. The ends lost 2 bases at V and 5 bases at J; junction bases unmatched: 6. In DNA, the CDR3 is TGTGCCAGCAGCTTAAGGGACAGTACTTATCAGCCCCAGCATTTT. Amino acids: CASSLRDSTYQPQHF.

The chain is built from TRBV5-1 and TRBJ2-5, with TRBD1 matching 8 bases. The germline V gene has CDR1 SGHRS and CDR2 YFSETQ. CDR3 length: 14 residues. The trim removed 4 bases at V and 4 bases at J, leaving 6 bases unmatched. Written as DNA, the CDR3 is TGCGCCAGCAGCACGCAGGGGGCATCAGAGACCCAGTACTTC. Its protein product is CASSTQGASETQYF.

The chain has TRBV3-1 (or the pseudogene TRBV3-2) and TRBJ2-3, with 11 bases fitting TRBD2. The length of the CDR3 is 16 residues. Trimming removed 2 bases from V and 2 bases from J; junction bases left unmatched: 3. Looked up from germline, CDR1 is LGHDT and CDR2 is YNNKEL (reference sequence). The CDR3 here is CASSQTSGGTTDTQYF. In nucleotides, the CDR3 is TGTGCCAGCAGCCAAACTAGCGGGGGAACCACAGATACGCAGTATTTT.

The V call is TRBV2, the J call TRBJ2-5, with 9 bases matching TRBD1. The CDR3 sequence is 15 residues long. Germline assignment: CDR1 SNHLY and CDR2 FYNNEI. V gave up 4 bases and J gave up 2 bases; unmatched junction bases: 5. The CDR3 loop is CASSVRQGGQETQYF. The CDR3 nucleotides are TGTGCCAGCAGTGTCCGACAGGGGGGGCAAGAGACCCAGTACTTC.

The V and J genes are TRBV5-1 and TRBJ1-3; D unclear. This CDR3 has 16 amino acids. V lost 4 bases to trimming and J lost 2 bases, with 16 bases between them. Germline CDR1 SGHRS, CDR2 YFSETQ. The CDR3 sequence is CASSLGWASTGNTIYF. For the CDR3, the DNA is TGCGCCAGCAGCCTGGGATGGGCAAGTACTGGAAACACCATATATTTT.

The J gene is TRBJ2-1, the V gene TRBV10-3, with 10 nucleotides matching TRBD2. Germline V gives CDR1 ENHRY, CDR2 SYGVKD. The V gene end was trimmed by 6 bases and the J gene end by 4 bases; junction bases not matched to a gene: 6. The CDR3 consists of 15 residues. CDR3 sequence reads: CAIRAGGPNYNEQFF. The CDR3 bases are TGTGCCATCAGAGCGGGGGGGCCTAATTACAATGAGCAGTTCTTC.

A word on this clone: A read error may produce the germline difference seen at one junction end. Distinct nucleotide sequences in the sample also encode this CDR3. The chain couples TRBV5-5 to TRBJ2-4; 11 bases fit TRBD2. The CDR3 is 18 amino acids. In germline, CDR1 is SGHKS, CDR2 YYEKEE (reference sequence). This CDR3 is CASSLTSGGFLAKNIQYF. The CDR3 nucleotides read TGTGCCAGCAGCTTAACTAGCGGGGGATTCTTAGCCAAAAACATTCAATACTTC.